The rows below give T cell receptor beta chains drawn from one sample of a study of T-cell memory formation after mild COVID-19. TCRdb analysed the 5' RACE reads with MiXCR anew, one entry per CDR3 protein. This table has about 290,000 distinct CDR3 sequences, about 20% appearing once. The sequenced sample was PBMCs or a T cell subset sorted from them (not recorded which). The receptors here all came from a man aged 18 to 29 who had mild COVID-19 (a few samples of this study predate the infection). Cell type and time point are not known. Both conserved end residues are part of each CDR3. The D gene is left open where the match is weak. For some rows the clone size is stated as once, few or many, or as a class when expanded; others skip it.

clone size,D gene,J gene,V gene,CDR3 DNA,CDR3 protein
few,TRBD1,TRBJ1-5,TRBV5-6,TGTGCCAGCAGCCAGGGGGGGAGCGGGCAGCCCCAGCATTTT,CASSQGGSGQPQHF
few,NA,TRBJ1-1,TRBV7-6,TGTGCCAGCAGCTTAGGTCAGGGGATTGGCGCTTTCTTT,CASSLGQGIGAFF
NA,NA,TRBJ1-1,TRBV7-2,TGTGCCAGCAGCAGTAGGGTAGCGCGCACTGAAGCTTTCTTT,CASSSRVARTEAFF
NA,TRBD1,TRBJ2-7,TRBV20-1,TGCAGTGCGATTCAACCAGGGACAGGCTACGAGCAGTACTTC,CSAIQPGTGYEQYF
many,NA,TRBJ2-5,TRBV7-2,TGTGCCAGCAGCTTATTTTCAGAGACCCAGTACTTC,CASSLFSETQYF
few,TRBD1,TRBJ1-1,TRBV6-5,TGTGCCAGCAGCCGAACTGAACCGAACAGGGGCGCTGAAGCTTTCTTT,CASSRTEPNRGAEAFF
NA,TRBD2,TRBJ2-7,TRBV11-2,TGTGCCAGCAGCTTCGGGACTAGCGGGGCTTACGAGCAGTACTTC,CASSFGTSGAYEQYF
NA,NA,TRBJ1-1,TRBV2,TGTGCCGGCAGGGTGAACACTGAAGCTTTCTTT,CAGRVNTEAFF
few,TRBD1,TRBJ2-1,TRBV28,TGTGCCAGCAGATTACCGACAGGGAAAGATGAGCAGTTCTTC,CASRLPTGKDEQFF
NA,NA,TRBJ2-4,TRBV5-5,TGTGCCAGCAGCGCCGACAGTCTAGCCAAAAACATTCAGTACTTC,CASSADSLAKNIQYF
few,NA,TRBJ1-5,TRBV7-2,TGTGCCAGCAGCTTAGTTGCGGTTAGCAATCAGCCCCAGCATTTT,CASSLVAVSNQPQHF
few,NA,TRBJ2-2,TRBV7-2,TGTGCCAGCAGCCCTCGGTTGGCCGGGGAGCTGTTTTTT,CASSPRLAGELFF
NA,TRBD2,TRBJ2-5,TRBV3-1,TGTGTAGTAGCGGGCCATGCCACGGAGACCCAGTACTTC,CVVAGHATETQYF
NA,TRBD1,TRBJ2-1,TRBV7-2,TGTGCCAGCAGCCAACAGGGACAGGGGGCGGTTGAGCAGTTCTTC,CASSQQGQGAVEQFF
few,NA,TRBJ2-1,TRBV11-3,TGTGCCAGCAGCAGGGAGCATGGGAACAATGAGCAGTTCTTC,CASSREHGNNEQFF
few,TRBD1,TRBJ2-4,TRBV3-1,TGTGCCAGCAGCCGGGACAGCACCCTAGCCAAAAACATTCAGTACTTC,CASSRDSTLAKNIQYF
once,TRBD1,TRBJ1-3,TRBV20-1,TGCAGTGCTAGAAGTTACAGGGGGCCCCGCTCTGGAAACACCATATATTTT,CSARSYRGPRSGNTIYF
few,NA,TRBJ2-5,TRBV7-7,TGTGCTAGCAGCGCCGGGTGGCAAGAGACCCAGTACTTC,CASSAGWQETQYF
few,NA,TRBJ1-1,TRBV10-3,TGTGCCATCAGCGAAGACACGAACACTGAAGCTTTCTTT,CAISEDTNTEAFF
NA,NA,TRBJ2-7,TRBV3-1,TGTGCCAGCAGCCACGAAAGGGGAGACGAGCAGTACTTC,CASSHERGDEQYF
few,NA,TRBJ2-5,TRBV2,TGTGCCAGCATGAGGAGCCATCAAGAGACCCAGTACTTC,CASMRSHQETQYF
few,NA,TRBJ1-4,TRBV7-2,TGTGCCAGCAGCTTAGGGGGTTGGATAGGGGAAAAACTGTTTTTT,CASSLGGWIGEKLFF
NA,NA,TRBJ2-3,TRBV7-2,TGTGCCAGCAGCATAGCGCCGAGGGGCGGGGGCACAGATACGCAGTATTTT,CASSIAPRGGGTDTQYF
many,TRBD1,TRBJ2-2,TRBV5-4,TGTGCCAGCAGCTCAGGGACAGGGAACACCGGGGAGCTGTTTTTT,CASSSGTGNTGELFF
NA,TRBD1,TRBJ2-4,TRBV7-6,TGTGCCAGCAGCTCGGGGACAGGCATTCAGTACTTC,CASSSGTGIQYF
NA,NA,TRBJ2-3,TRBV7-2,TGTGCCAGCAGCTTGGTACAGGGACCAGATACGCAGTATTTT,CASSLVQGPDTQYF
NA,NA,TRBJ1-1,TRBV19,TGTGCCAGTAACTTATGGGGTCGGCACACTGAAGCTTTCTTT,CASNLWGRHTEAFF
few,NA,TRBJ2-6,TRBV6-6,TGTGCCAGCGGACGACAGGCGTTAGGGGCCAACGTCCTGACTTTC,CASGRQALGANVLTF
few,TRBD1,TRBJ1-5,TRBV20-1,TGCAGTGCTCGAACAGGGGTTGATCAGCCCCAGCATTTT,CSARTGVDQPQHF
few,NA,TRBJ2-1,TRBV7-9,TGTGCCAGCGACCCGGACCCCCGAGCCCGGCAGTTCTTC,CASDPDPRARQFF
NA,NA,TRBJ2-5,TRBV4-3,TGCGCCAGCAGCCAAGTGATGAGGGAGACCCAGTACTTC,CASSQVMRETQYF
NA,NA,TRBJ2-7,TRBV6-6,TGTGCCAGCGGCGCAGGGCCTTCAGGAGAGCAGTACTTC,CASGAGPSGEQYF
NA,NA,TRBJ1-2,TRBV6-2/TRBV6-3,TGTGCCAGCAGCCCCCAGGGGTATGGCTACACCTTC,CASSPQGYGYTF
NA,TRBD1,TRBJ2-5,TRBV5-6,TGTGCCAGCAGCTACTTCGACAGGGACCAAGAGACCCAGTACTTC,CASSYFDRDQETQYF
NA,NA,TRBJ1-2,TRBV6-2/TRBV6-3,TGTGCCAGTGGGACCCCCGTGGATGGCTACACCTTC,CASGTPVDGYTF
few,TRBD2,TRBJ2-3,TRBV7-8,TGTGCCAGCAGCTTCCGTACTAGCGGGGGGTTGGATACGCAGTATTTT,CASSFRTSGGLDTQYF
few,TRBD1,TRBJ2-3,TRBV5-6,TGTGCCAGCAGCTCGACAGGGTCCTCTAGCACAGATACGCAGTATTTT,CASSSTGSSSTDTQYF
few,NA,TRBJ1-2,TRBV4-3,TGCGCCAGCAGCGGGGCAGGGGTTAACTATGGCTACACCTTC,CASSGAGVNYGYTF
few,NA,TRBJ1-4,TRBV12-5,TGTGCTAGTGGCCCGGTCGGCCGGGATGAAAAACTGTTTTTT,CASGPVGRDEKLFF
NA,NA,TRBJ1-2,TRBV12-3/TRBV12-4,TGTGCCAGCAGTTTTCCCTTTCCAGGGGCCTATGGCTACACCTTC,CASSFPFPGAYGYTF
NA,NA,TRBJ1-4,TRBV4-1,TGCGCCAGCAGCCAGGCGGAGGGAGCTAATGAAAAACTGTTTTTT,CASSQAEGANEKLFF
few,TRBD2,TRBJ2-2,TRBV7-6,TGTGCCAGCAGCTTAATTAGCGGGGCTACCTTAAACACCGGGGAGCTGTTTTTT,CASSLISGATLNTGELFF
many,NA,TRBJ1-5,TRBV5-1,TGCGCCAGCAGCTTGTCGGCAGGGGCCGTCAATCAGCCCCAGCATTTT,CASSLSAGAVNQPQHF
many,TRBD1,TRBJ1-2,TRBV5-1,TGCGCCAGCAGCGCAGACAGGGTTGATGGCTACACCTTC,CASSADRVDGYTF
NA,NA,TRBJ1-5,TRBV20-1,TGCAGTGCTAGATTTCGGGACAATGACAATCAGCCCCAGCATTTT,CSARFRDNDNQPQHF
few,NA,TRBJ1-6,TRBV6-5,TGTGCCAGCAGTTATAACCTCAATTCACCCCTCCACTTT,CASSYNLNSPLHF
few,NA,TRBJ2-2,TRBV4-1,TGCGCCAGCAGCCAGGTTAAGGGGAACACCGGGGAGCTGTTTTTT,CASSQVKGNTGELFF
NA,TRBD1,TRBJ1-6,TRBV7-9,TGTGCCAGCAGCTCGGGACAGGTTTCTAATTCACCCCTCCACTTT,CASSSGQVSNSPLHF
NA,NA,TRBJ2-3,TRBV7-3,TGTGCCAGCAGCTTGGTAGTAGAATCAGATACGCAGTATTTT,CASSLVVESDTQYF
few,TRBD2,TRBJ2-2,TRBV6-6,TGTGCCAGCAGGGGTAGACTAGCGGGGAACAGCGGGGAGCTGTTTTTT,CASRGRLAGNSGELFF
few,NA,TRBJ2-5,TRBV7-9,TGTGCCAGCAGCTTAGACGGGGCTCGGGAGACCCAGTACTTC,CASSLDGARETQYF
NA,TRBD2,TRBJ2-1,TRBV9,TGTGCCAGCGGCAGACTAGCGGGTGACTACAATGAGCAGTTCTTC,CASGRLAGDYNEQFF
few,NA,TRBJ2-6,TRBV6-2/TRBV6-3,TGTGCCAGCAGTCCCCTCGTCATCTCTGGGGCCAACGTCCTGACTTTC,CASSPLVISGANVLTF
few,TRBD2,TRBJ2-7,TRBV6-1,TGTGCCAGCAGTGGGGATTTGGGCGGGGGATTCTACGAGCAGTACTTC,CASSGDLGGGFYEQYF